This T cell receptor (beta chain) was recorded in a study of T cell responses to AZD1222 COVID-19 vaccine. Study-level points and caveats: At baseline, just five to seven AZD1222 recipients tested seropositive. Donors skewed white British and female; clonal diversity was possibly underestimated. Regions 160-218 and 743-854 dominated among vaccine-associated CD4 TCRs spanning spike. Unmutated regions of variants are reportedly targeted by nearly half of spike-specific TCRs.

Points on this clone: What it recognizes is unknown.

Profiling relied on immunoSEQ multiplex PCR, and the TCRdb table lists in-frame clones only, not all of them. The table lists fewer than 120,000 clones, 92% of them singletons. V lost 5 bases to trimming and J lost 4 bases; unmatched junction nucleotides: 8. Looked up from germline, CDR1 is SGHDT and CDR2 is YYEEEE. The CDR3 spans 14 residues. This clonotype originated in an adult in good health. This specimen consisted of peripheral blood, obtained on day 0 of AZD1222 vaccination. This chain links TRBV5-6 with TRBJ2-7, with 8 bases that match TRBD1. The CDR3 reads CASREGQGEYEQYF. CDR3 DNA: TGTGCCAGCAGGGAAGGACAGGGCGAATACGAGCAGTACTTC.